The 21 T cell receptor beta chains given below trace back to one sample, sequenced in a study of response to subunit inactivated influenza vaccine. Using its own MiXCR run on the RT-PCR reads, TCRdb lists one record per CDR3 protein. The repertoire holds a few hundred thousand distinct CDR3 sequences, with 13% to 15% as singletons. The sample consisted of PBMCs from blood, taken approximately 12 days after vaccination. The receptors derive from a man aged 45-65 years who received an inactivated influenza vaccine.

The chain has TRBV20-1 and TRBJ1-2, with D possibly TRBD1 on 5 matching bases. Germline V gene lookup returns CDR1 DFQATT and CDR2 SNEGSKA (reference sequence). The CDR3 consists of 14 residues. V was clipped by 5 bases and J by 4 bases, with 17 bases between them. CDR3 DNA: TGCAGTGCTGCGGGCAGGGCTCGAGGCTATGGCTACACCTTC. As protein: CSAAGRARGYGYTF.

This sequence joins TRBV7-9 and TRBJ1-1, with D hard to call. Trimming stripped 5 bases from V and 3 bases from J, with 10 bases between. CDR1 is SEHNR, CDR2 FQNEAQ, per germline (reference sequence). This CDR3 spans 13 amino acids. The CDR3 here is CASSPLPDTEAFF. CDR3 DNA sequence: TGTGCCAGCAGCCCCCTCCCGGACACTGAAGCTTTCTTT.

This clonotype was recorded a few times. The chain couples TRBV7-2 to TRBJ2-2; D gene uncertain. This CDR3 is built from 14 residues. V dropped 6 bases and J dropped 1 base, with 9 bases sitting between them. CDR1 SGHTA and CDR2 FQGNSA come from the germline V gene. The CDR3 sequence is CASRITQNTGELFF. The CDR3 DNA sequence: TGTGCCAGCAGGATTACGCAGAACACCGGGGAGCTGTTTTTT.

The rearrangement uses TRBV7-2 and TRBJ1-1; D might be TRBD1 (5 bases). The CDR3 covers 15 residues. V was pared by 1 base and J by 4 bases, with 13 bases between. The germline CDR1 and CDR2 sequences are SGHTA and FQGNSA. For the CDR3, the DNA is TGTGCCAGCAGCTTAGACAGCGGGACGGCCACTGAAGCTTTCTTT. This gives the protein CASSLDSGTATEAFF.

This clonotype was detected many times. The CDR3 region has the DNA TGTGCCAGCAGTTTATCGGGGAGGTACGAGCAGTACTTC. As protein: CASSLSGRYEQYF. The chain has TRBV12-3 or TRBV12-4 and TRBJ2-7, with D perhaps matching TRBD2 (6 bases). V was pared by 2 bases and J by 4 bases, with 9 bases between. CDR3 size: 13 residues.

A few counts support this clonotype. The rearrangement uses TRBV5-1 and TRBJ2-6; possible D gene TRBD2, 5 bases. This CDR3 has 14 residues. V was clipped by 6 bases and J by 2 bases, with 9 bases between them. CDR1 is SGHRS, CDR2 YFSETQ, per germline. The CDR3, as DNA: TGCGCCAGCACCGAGAGGGCTGGGGCCAACGTCCTGACTTTC. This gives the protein CASTERAGANVLTF. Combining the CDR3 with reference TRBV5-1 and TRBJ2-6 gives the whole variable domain KAGVTQTPRYLIKTRGQQVTLSCSPISGHRSVSWYQQTPGQGLQFLFEYFSETQRNKGNFPGRFSGRQFSNSRSEMNVSTLELGDSALYLCASTERAGANVLTFGAGSRLTVL.

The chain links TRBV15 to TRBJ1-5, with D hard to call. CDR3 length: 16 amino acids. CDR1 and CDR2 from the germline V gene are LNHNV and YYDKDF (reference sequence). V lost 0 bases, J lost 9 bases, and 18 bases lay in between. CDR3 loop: CATSRDRRELHGPQHF. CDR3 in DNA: TGTGCCACCAGCAGAGATCGGAGAGAGCTACATGGGCCCCAGCATTTT.

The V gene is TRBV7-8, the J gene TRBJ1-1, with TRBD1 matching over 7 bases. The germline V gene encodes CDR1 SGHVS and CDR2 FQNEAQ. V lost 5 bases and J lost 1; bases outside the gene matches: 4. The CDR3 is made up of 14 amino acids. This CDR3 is CASSGRTGNTEAFF. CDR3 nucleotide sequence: TGTGCCAGCAGCGGTCGGACAGGGAACACTGAAGCTTTCTTT.

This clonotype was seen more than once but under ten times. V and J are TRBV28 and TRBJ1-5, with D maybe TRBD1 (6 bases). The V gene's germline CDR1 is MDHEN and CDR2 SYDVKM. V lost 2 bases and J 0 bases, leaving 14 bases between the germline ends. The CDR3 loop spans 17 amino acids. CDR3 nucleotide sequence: TGTGCCAGCAGTTTAAAGAGAGGGGGAACTAGCAATCAGCCCCAGCATTTT. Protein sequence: CASSLKRGGTSNQPQHF.

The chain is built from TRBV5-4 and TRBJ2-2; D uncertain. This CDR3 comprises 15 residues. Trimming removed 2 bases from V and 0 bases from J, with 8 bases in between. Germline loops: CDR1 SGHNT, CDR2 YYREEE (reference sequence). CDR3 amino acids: CASSFYGANTGELFF. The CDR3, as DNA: TGTGCCAGCAGCTTTTATGGGGCGAACACCGGGGAGCTGTTTTTT.

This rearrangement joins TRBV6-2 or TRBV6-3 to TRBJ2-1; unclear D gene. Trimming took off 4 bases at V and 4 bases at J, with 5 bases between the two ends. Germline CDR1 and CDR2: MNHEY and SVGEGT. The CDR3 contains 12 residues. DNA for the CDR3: TGTGCCAGCAGTTGGCTGTACAATGAGCAGTTCTTC. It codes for CASSWLYNEQFF.

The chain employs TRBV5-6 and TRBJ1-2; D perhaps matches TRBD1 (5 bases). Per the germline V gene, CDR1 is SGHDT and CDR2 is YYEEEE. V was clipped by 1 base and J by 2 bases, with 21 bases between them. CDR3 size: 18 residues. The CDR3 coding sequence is TGTGCCAGCAGCTTGCTGGTTCTTCGGCAGGGAGGGAACTATGGCTACACCTTC. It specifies CASSLLVLRQGGNYGYTF. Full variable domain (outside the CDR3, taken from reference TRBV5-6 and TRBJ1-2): DAGVTQSPTHLIKTRGQQVTLRCSPKSGHDTVSWYQQALGQGPQFIFQYYEEEERQRGNFPDRFSGHQFPNYSSELNVNALLLGDSALYLCASSLLVLRQGGNYGYTFGSGTRLTVV.

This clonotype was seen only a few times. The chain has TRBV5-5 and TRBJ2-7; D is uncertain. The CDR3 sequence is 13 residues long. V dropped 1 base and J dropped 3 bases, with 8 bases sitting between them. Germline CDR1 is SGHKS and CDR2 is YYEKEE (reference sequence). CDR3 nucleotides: TGTGCCAGCAGCTTGATTGGGGTCTACGAGCAGTACTTC. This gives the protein CASSLIGVYEQYF.

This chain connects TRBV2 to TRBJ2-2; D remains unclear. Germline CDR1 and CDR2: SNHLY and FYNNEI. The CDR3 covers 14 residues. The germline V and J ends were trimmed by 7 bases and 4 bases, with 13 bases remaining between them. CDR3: CASKVRLGTGELFF. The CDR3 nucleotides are TGTGCCAGCAAAGTCCGCCTGGGCACCGGGGAGCTGTTTTTT.

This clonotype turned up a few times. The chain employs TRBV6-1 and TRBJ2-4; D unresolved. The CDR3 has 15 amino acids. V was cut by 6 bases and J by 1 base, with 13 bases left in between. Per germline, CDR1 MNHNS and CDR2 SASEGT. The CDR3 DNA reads TGTGCCAGCAGACAAGGGTACGGTGCCAAAAACATTCAGTACTTC. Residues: CASRQGYGAKNIQYF.

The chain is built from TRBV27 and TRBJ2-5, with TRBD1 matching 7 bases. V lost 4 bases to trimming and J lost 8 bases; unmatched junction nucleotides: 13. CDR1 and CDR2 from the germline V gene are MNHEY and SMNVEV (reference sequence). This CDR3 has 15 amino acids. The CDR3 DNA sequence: TGTGCCAGCAGTTCACCGGGACAGCGGCCCGACACCCAGTACTTC. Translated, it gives CASSSPGQRPDTQYF.

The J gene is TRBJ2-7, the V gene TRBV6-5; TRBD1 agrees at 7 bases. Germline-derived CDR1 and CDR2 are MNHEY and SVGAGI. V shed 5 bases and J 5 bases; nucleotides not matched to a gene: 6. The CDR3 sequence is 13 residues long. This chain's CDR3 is CASSNRDSHEQYF. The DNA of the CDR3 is TGTGCCAGCAGTAACCGGGACAGTCACGAGCAGTACTTC.

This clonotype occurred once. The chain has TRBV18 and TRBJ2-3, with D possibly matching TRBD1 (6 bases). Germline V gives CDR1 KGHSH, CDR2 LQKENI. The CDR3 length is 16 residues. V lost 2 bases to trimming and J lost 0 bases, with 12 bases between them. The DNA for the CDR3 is TGTGCCAGCTCACCATCAGGGGCATTTAGCACAGATACGCAGTATTTT. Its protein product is CASSPSGAFSTDTQYF.

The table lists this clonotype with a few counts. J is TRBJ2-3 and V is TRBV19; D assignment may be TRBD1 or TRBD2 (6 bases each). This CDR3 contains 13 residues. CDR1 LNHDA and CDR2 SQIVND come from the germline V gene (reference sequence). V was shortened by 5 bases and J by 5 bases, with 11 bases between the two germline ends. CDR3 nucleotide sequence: TGTGCCAGTAGTTGGGGGGCCGGAGATACGCAGTATTTT. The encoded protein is CASSWGAGDTQYF.

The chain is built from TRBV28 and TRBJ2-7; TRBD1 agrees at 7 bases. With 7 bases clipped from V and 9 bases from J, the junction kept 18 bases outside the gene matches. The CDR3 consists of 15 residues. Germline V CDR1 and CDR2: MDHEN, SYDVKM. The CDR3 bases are TGTGCCAGCATTAGGACAGGAGAGGTCCGCGAGGTGCAGTACTTC. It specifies CASIRTGEVREVQYF.

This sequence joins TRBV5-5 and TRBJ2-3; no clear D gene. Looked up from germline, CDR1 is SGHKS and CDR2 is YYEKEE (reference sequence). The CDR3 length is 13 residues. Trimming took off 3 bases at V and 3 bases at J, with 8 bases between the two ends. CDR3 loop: CASSSAFTDTQYF. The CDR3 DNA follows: TGTGCCAGCAGCTCGGCCTTTACAGATACGCAGTATTTT.